This passage covers 9 T cell receptor beta chains from one sample sequenced in a study of cytomegalovirus exposure and HLA in healthy donors. Vbeta (60) and Jbeta (13) primers were used in the PCR. The data were produced by immunoSEQ multiplex PCR, yet TCRdb's version contains in-frame clones alone and is incomplete. The sample consists of around 80,000 clones, around 68% of them appearing once. The sequencing input was PBMCs. The receptors were sampled from a man aged 35 to 55 in good health and CMV-seropositive.

Turning to this clone: One junction end does not reproduce the germline sequence, and a read error may be involved. The chain couples TRBV10-3 to TRBJ2-7; 8 positions match TRBD1. Germline V gene sequence: CDR1 ENHRY, CDR2 SYGVKD. The CDR3 has 15 amino acids. The CDR3, as DNA: TGTGCCATCAGAGAGTCAGGGGGCCGACTCTACGAGCAGTACTTC. Its protein product is CAIRESGGRLYEQYF.

This chain joins TRBV7-2 and TRBJ1-4, with TRBD1 matching 8 bases. Unmatched junction bases numbered 4, after V lost 5 bases and J lost 5 bases. The CDR3 is 14 residues long. The germline V gene encodes CDR1 SGHTA and CDR2 FQGNSA. The CDR3 here is CASSPGQANEKLFF. The CDR3 nucleotides are TGTGCCAGCAGCCCGGGACAGGCGAATGAAAAACTGTTTTTT. The variable domain in full, with the rest retrieved from reference TRBV7-2 and TRBJ1-4, is GAGVSQSPSNKVTEKGKDVELRCDPISGHTALYWYRQSLGQGLEFLIYFQGNSAPDKSGLPSDRFSAERTGGSVSTLTIQRTQQEDSAVYLCASSPGQANEKLFFGSGTQLSVL.

The chain is built from TRBV5-4 and TRBJ1-6, with a tentative D call TRBD1 (5 bases). The V end lost 4 bases, the J end lost 5 bases, and 10 bases lay between the germline ends. This CDR3 comprises 14 residues. Germline CDR1 SGHNT, CDR2 YYREEE (reference sequence). CDR3 region: CASSGLGDNSPLHF. The CDR3 DNA is TGTGCCAGCAGCGGTCTAGGGGATAATTCACCCCTCCACTTT.

This chain connects TRBV6-5 to TRBJ1-2; 8 nucleotides line up with TRBD1. With 8 bases clipped from V and 7 bases from J, the junction kept 9 bases outside the gene matches. There are 13 residues in the CDR3. Germline V gene data show CDR1 as MNHEY and CDR2 as SVGAGI. The chain's CDR3 is CASALSTGVGYTF. In nucleotides, the CDR3 is TGTGCCAGCGCCCTATCGACAGGGGTTGGCTACACCTTC.

This clone was picked up one time. The chain combines TRBV9 with TRBJ1-1, with TRBD1 as a possible D gene (6 bases). Per the germline V gene, CDR1 is SGDLS and CDR2 is YYNGEE. This CDR3 spans 16 amino acids. V was cut by 5 bases and J by 2 bases, with 19 bases left in between. This CDR3 reads CASSKTGQIQNTEAFF. DNA for the CDR3: TGTGCCAGCAGTAAAACCGGACAGATTCAAAACACTGAAGCTTTCTTT.

Note on this clone: Compared with germline, one end of the junction differs, possibly owing to a read error. In the same sample, other DNA sequences code for this CDR3. The V call is TRBV28, the J call TRBJ1-4; 12 bases align to TRBD1. The CDR3 length is 20 residues. From germline, CDR1 is MDHEN and CDR2 SYDVKM. DNA for the CDR3: TGCGCCAGCAGCCGCCCTGTGGGACAGGGGGCGCGAGCAACTAATGAAAAACTGTTTTTT. Translating it yields CASSRPVGQGARATNEKLFF. The full variable domain, with the rest looked up from reference TRBV28 and TRBJ1-4, is DVKVTQSSRYLVKRTGEKVFLECVQDMDHENMFWYRQDPGLGLRLIYFSYDVKMKEKGDIPEGYSVSREKKERFSLILESASTNQTSMYLCASSRPVGQGARATNEKLFFGSGTQLSVL.

The chain links TRBV18 to TRBJ1-5; tentative D call: TRBD1 (5 bases). V dropped 5 bases and J dropped 7 bases, with 12 bases sitting between them. The germline CDR1 and CDR2 sequences are KGHSH and LQKENI. The CDR3 loop spans 13 amino acids. The CDR3 sequence is CASSGREGQPQHF. As DNA, the CDR3 is TGTGCCAGCTCAGGCAGGGAGGGCCAGCCCCAGCATTTT.

The chain links TRBV19 to TRBJ1-2; TRBD1 matches 8 bases. This CDR3 spans 15 amino acids. Losses at the gene ends were 3 bases for V and 7 bases for J; bases not matched to a gene: 10. Germline lookup yields CDR1 LNHDA and CDR2 SQIVND (reference sequence). The DNA for the CDR3 is TGTGCCAGTAGTATCGCTCAGGGGGCGCGGTTTGGCTACACCTTC. As protein: CASSIAQGARFGYTF. Combining the CDR3 with reference TRBV19 and TRBJ1-2 gives the whole variable domain DGGITQSPKYLFRKEGQNVTLSCEQNLNHDAMYWYRQDPGQGLRLIYYSQIVNDFQKGDIAEGYSVSREKKESFPLTVTSAQKNPTAFYLCASSIAQGARFGYTFGSGTRLTVV.

The chain has TRBV19 and TRBJ2-2, with TRBD2 as a possible D gene (6 bases). Germline V gene lookup returns CDR1 LNHDA and CDR2 SQIVND (reference sequence). Trimming stripped 3 bases from V and 5 bases from J, with 13 bases between. CDR3 length equals 15 residues. CDR3 bases: TGTGCCAGTAGTATGGCCGGGGGAATTACCGGGGAGCTGTTTTTT. Amino acids: CASSMAGGITGELFF.